This T cell receptor beta chain stems from a study of blood T cell repertoires in COVID-19. Clones were sequenced by immunoSEQ multiplex PCR, and TCRdb holds only the in-frame ones, with some missing. Seen here are more than 85,000 clones, roughly 88% observed once, and the top ten hold around 6.5%. V was clipped by 5 bases and J by 4 bases, with 10 bases between them. The germline gives CDR1 SGHAT, CDR2 FQNNGV. The CDR3 sequence is 13 residues long. The clonotype comes from a woman aged 60-75 years with acute or convalescent COVID-19. This chain connects TRBV11-2 to TRBJ2-3, with D possibly TRBD1 on 6 matching bases. The specimen was peripheral blood. The CDR3 DNA reads as TGTGCCAGCAGCCTAGCAGGGGCAGATACGCAGTATTTT. Its protein is CASSLAGADTQYF.